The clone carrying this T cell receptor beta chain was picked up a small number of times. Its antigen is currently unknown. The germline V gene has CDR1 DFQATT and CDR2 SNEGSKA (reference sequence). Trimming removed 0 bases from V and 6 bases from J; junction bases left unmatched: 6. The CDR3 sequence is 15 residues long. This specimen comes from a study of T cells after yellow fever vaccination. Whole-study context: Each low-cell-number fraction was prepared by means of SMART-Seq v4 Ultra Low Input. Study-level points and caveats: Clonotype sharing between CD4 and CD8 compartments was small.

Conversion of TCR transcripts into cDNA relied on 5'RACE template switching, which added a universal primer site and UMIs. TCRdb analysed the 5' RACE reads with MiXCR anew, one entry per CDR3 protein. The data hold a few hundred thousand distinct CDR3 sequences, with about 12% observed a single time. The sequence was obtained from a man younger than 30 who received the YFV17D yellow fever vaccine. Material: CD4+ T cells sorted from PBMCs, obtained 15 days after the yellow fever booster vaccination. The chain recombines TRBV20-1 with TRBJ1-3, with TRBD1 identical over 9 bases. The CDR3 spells CSARDRTGAANTIYF. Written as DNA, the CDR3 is TGCAGTGCTAGAGATCGGACAGGGGCTGCAAACACCATATATTTT.